Below are 32 T cell receptor beta chains sequenced from a single sample in a study of shared clonotypes between healthy human individuals. This table comes from immunoSEQ multiplex PCR, and its TCRdb copy is limited to in-frame clones, with some not included. This table has roughly 2 million clones, 90% to 95% appearing once. Sequencing was performed on naive CD4+ T cells sorted from blood. Subset indicated: CD45RA+ positively selected. The receptors stem from a man in his late teens or twenties in good health.

The chain employs TRBV2 and TRBJ1-3; 7 bases agree with TRBD1. CDR1 and CDR2 from the germline V gene are SNHLY and FYNNEI. The CDR3 loop spans 12 amino acids. V trimming: 10 bases; J trimming: 7 bases; junction bases outside the gene matches: 7. CDR3 residues: CATRQGGNTIYF. The CDR3 bases are TGTGCCACGCGACAGGGTGGTAACACCATATATTTT.

A few counts support this clone. The CDR3 region has the DNA TGTGCTAGTGCCTCGATTCTCCGGGACGCATCCTACGAGCAGTACTTC. Protein: CASASILRDASYEQYF. The rearrangement uses TRBV12-5 and TRBJ2-7; perhaps D is TRBD1 or TRBD2 (5 bases each). The CDR3 spans 16 residues. Germline V gene lookup returns CDR1 LGHNT and CDR2 FRNRAP. Trimming shortened V by 7 bases and J by 1 base, and 20 bases separated the two germline ends.

Turning to this clone: Within the sample, other DNA sequences also encode this same CDR3. The chain is built from TRBV28 and TRBJ1-1; D might be TRBD1 (6 bases). This CDR3 spans 12 amino acids. Trimming cost V 6 bases and J 2 bases, with 7 bases left between them. Germline lookup yields CDR1 MDHEN and CDR2 SYDVKM. The CDR3 protein is CASSRGNTEAFF. CDR3 DNA: TGTGCCAGCAGCAGGGGTAACACTGAAGCTTTCTTT.

The CDR3 DNA follows: TGTGCCAGCAGCTTAGCGGTCACGATACCTAACACCGGGGAGCTGTTTTTT. This sequence encodes CASSLAVTIPNTGELFF. The J gene is TRBJ2-2, the V gene TRBV11-3, with D hard to call. The CDR3 totals 17 residues. The V gene's germline CDR1 is SGHNT and CDR2 YENEEA. V was trimmed by 1 base and J by 2 bases, leaving 14 bases between them.

This sequence joins TRBV11-2 and TRBJ2-1; TRBD2 matches 11 bases. Germline V lookup: CDR1 SGHAT, CDR2 FQNNGV. The CDR3 contains 15 residues. Trimming at V came to 5 bases and at J to 6 bases, leaving 6 bases not matched to a gene. In DNA, the CDR3 is TGTGCCAGCAGCCTACTAGCGGGGGCGGGCAATGAGCAGTTCTTC. Translated: CASSLLAGAGNEQFF.

V usage is TRBV19 and J usage is TRBJ2-5; the D gene is possibly TRBD1 (5 bases). This CDR3 is 14 amino acids long. V was pared by 2 bases and J by 4 bases, with 11 bases between. Germline-derived CDR1 and CDR2 are LNHDA and SQIVND (reference sequence). The CDR3 reads CASSILAGSETQYF. The CDR3 DNA sequence: TGTGCCAGTAGTATATTGGCAGGGTCAGAGACCCAGTACTTC.

Comment on this clone: The sample holds other DNA sequences that translate to the same CDR3. This chain links TRBV30 with TRBJ2-3, with no clear D. This CDR3 is 13 amino acids long. Germline values: CDR1 GTSNPN, CDR2 SVGIG (reference sequence). Trimming cost V 3 bases and J 1 base, with 8 bases left between them. The chain's CDR3 is CAWRLKGTDTQYF. The CDR3 DNA follows: TGTGCCTGGAGATTAAAGGGCACAGATACGCAGTATTTT.

For this clone: Distinct nucleotide sequences in the sample also encode this CDR3. This chain uses TRBV7-2 with TRBJ1-6; D perhaps matches TRBD1 (6 bases). CDR3 length: 15 amino acids. Germline assignment: CDR1 SGHTA and CDR2 FQGNSA. V was clipped by 1 base and J by 7 bases, with 11 bases between them. CDR3 nucleotides: TGTGCCAGCAGCTTAGGGGCAGGGACAAATTCACCCCTCCACTTT. Amino acids: CASSLGAGTNSPLHF.

The V and J genes are TRBV18 and TRBJ2-7; D is perhaps TRBD1 (5 bases). From germline, CDR1 is KGHSH and CDR2 LQKENI. This CDR3 comprises 14 residues. The ends were cut back, 3 bases at V and 3 bases at J, with 12 bases in the middle. CDR3 coding DNA: TGTGCCAGCTCACCTGACAGTATCGGCTACGAGCAGTACTTC. Its protein is CASSPDSIGYEQYF.

The chain has TRBV2 and TRBJ1-2; D remains unclear. Germline V gene data show CDR1 as SNHLY and CDR2 as FYNNEI. Trimming removed 6 bases at V and 5 bases at J, with 10 bases between. The CDR3 totals 12 residues. In DNA, the CDR3 is TGTGCCAGCAGGCAGGAACCGTATGGCTACACCTTC. Its protein product is CASRQEPYGYTF.

Notes on this clone: Other nucleotide sequences from this sample produce the same CDR3. The rearrangement joins TRBV5-4 to TRBJ2-7, with 8 bases lining up with TRBD1. With 0 bases clipped from V and 0 bases from J, the junction kept 2 bases outside the gene matches. Germline V gene data show CDR1 as SGHNT and CDR2 as YYREEE (reference sequence). This CDR3 has 15 amino acids. CDR3 protein: CASSLGTGSSYEQYF. The CDR3, as DNA: TGTGCCAGCAGCTTGGGGACAGGGAGCTCCTACGAGCAGTACTTC.

CDR3 protein: CASSSPTSRETQYF. For the CDR3, the DNA is TGCGCCAGCAGCTCCCCCACCAGTAGGGAGACCCAGTACTTC. The chain joins TRBV5-1 to TRBJ2-5; D is unresolved. Germline assignment: CDR1 SGHRS and CDR2 YFSETQ. V was cut by 3 bases and J by 5 bases, with 14 bases left in between. The length of the CDR3 is 14 residues.

The chain combines TRBV29-1 with TRBJ2-7; a weak D match, TRBD1 (6 bases). This CDR3 comprises 12 residues. V lost 7 bases and J lost 5, with 15 bases in between. Germline-derived CDR1 and CDR2 are SQVTM and ANQGSEA. DNA for the CDR3: TGCAGCGCCTTGACAGGTGGCCACGAGCAGTACTTC. Amino acids: CSALTGGHEQYF.

The chain links TRBV5-6 to TRBJ2-4, with a tentative D call TRBD1 (5 bases). This CDR3 has 15 amino acids. Germline assignment: CDR1 SGHDT and CDR2 YYEEEE. Trimming removed 3 bases from V and 0 bases from J, with 10 bases in between. CDR3 coding DNA: TGTGCCAGCAGCTCCGCAGGGTTAGCCAAAAACATTCAGTACTTC. Amino acid sequence: CASSSAGLAKNIQYF.

The chain uses TRBV27 and TRBJ1-5; the match to TRBD1 covers 9 bases. Trimming took 7 bases from V and 1 from J; bases not matched to a gene: 2. Germline V CDR1 and CDR2: MNHEY, SMNVEV (reference sequence). This CDR3 contains 14 residues. The chain's CDR3 is CASKDRGSNQPQHF. The CDR3 DNA is TGTGCCAGCAAAGACAGGGGGAGCAATCAGCCCCAGCATTTT.

Notes on this clone: At the DNA level, this CDR3 is encoded by other sequences in the same sample as well. The CDR3, as DNA: TGTGCCAGCAGCTTAGGGGGTACCCAGTACTTC. Translating gives CASSLGGTQYF. The chain links TRBV11-2 to TRBJ2-5, with no clear D. Per germline, CDR1 SGHAT and CDR2 FQNNGV. CDR3 size: 11 residues. V dropped 1 base and J dropped 8 bases, with 5 bases sitting between them.

The rearrangement links TRBV18 to TRBJ1-3; 10 bases are shared with TRBD1. Trimming removed 2 bases from V and 2 bases from J; junction bases left unmatched: 0. The germline V gene encodes CDR1 KGHSH and CDR2 LQKENI. The CDR3 covers 15 residues. The DNA of the CDR3 is TGTGCCAGCTCACCAGGGACAGGGGCTGGAAACACCATATATTTT. It encodes CASSPGTGAGNTIYF.

This chain connects TRBV30 to TRBJ1-1; weak D call: TRBD1 (5 bases). The germline gives CDR1 GTSNPN, CDR2 SVGIG (reference sequence). V gave up 2 bases and J gave up 1 base, with 11 bases separating them. The CDR3 loop spans 14 amino acids. The CDR3 spells CAWSLDIWNTEAFF. Written as DNA, the CDR3 is TGTGCCTGGAGTTTGGACATATGGAACACTGAAGCTTTCTTT.

The DNA of the CDR3 is TGTGCCGAGACTCCGGGACAGGGTAACCGGAGAAGCAATCAGCCCCAGCATTTT. This translates into CAETPGQGNRRSNQPQHF. This chain connects TRBV5-4 to TRBJ1-5; 9 bases are shared with TRBD1. With V trimmed by 10 bases and J by 1 base, 18 bases remained unmatched. Germline V lookup: CDR1 SGHNT, CDR2 YYREEE (reference sequence). CDR3 length: 18 amino acids.

The chain carries TRBV6-5 and TRBJ2-3, with D hard to call. The V and J ends lost 2 bases and 1 base respectively, with 4 bases between them. This CDR3 has 13 residues. Germline values: CDR1 MNHEY, CDR2 SVGAGI. The CDR3 region is CASSYDRTDTQYF. CDR3 coding DNA: TGTGCCAGCAGTTACGACCGCACAGATACGCAGTATTTT.

J is TRBJ2-5 and V is TRBV7-9, with D perhaps given as TRBD1 or TRBD2 (5 bases each). The CDR3 consists of 16 residues. V lost 1 base and J 2 bases, leaving 14 bases between the germline ends. Germline V gene sequence: CDR1 SEHNR, CDR2 FQNEAQ (reference sequence). CDR3 bases: TGTGCCAGCAGCTTAGGCTCCGGGACCCTACAAGAGACCCAGTACTTC. Protein product: CASSLGSGTLQETQYF.

The V gene is TRBV28, the J gene TRBJ2-3; 9 bases agree with TRBD1. Per the germline V gene, CDR1 is MDHEN and CDR2 is SYDVKM. The V and J ends lost 3 bases and 6 bases, in that order; junction bases with no gene match: 7. CDR3 length: 15 amino acids. The CDR3 DNA sequence: TGTGCCAGCAGTTTCCGGGACAGGGTCGGGGATACGCAGTATTTT. The encoded protein is CASSFRDRVGDTQYF.

The chain carries TRBV7-6 and TRBJ1-4; D possibly corresponds to TRBD1 (6 bases). Looked up from germline, CDR1 is SGHVS and CDR2 is FNYEAQ. The CDR3 runs 15 residues. Trimming shortened V by 4 bases and J by 2 bases, and 11 bases separated the two germline ends. Here the CDR3 reads CASSSQGGTNEKLFF. The CDR3 DNA is TGTGCCAGCAGCTCCCAAGGGGGGACTAATGAAAAACTGTTTTTT.

The gene calls are TRBV5-8 and TRBJ2-3; TRBD1 aligns across 9 bases. V lost 5 bases to trimming and J lost 3 bases; unmatched junction nucleotides: 13. This CDR3 has 17 residues. Looked up from germline, CDR1 is SGHTS and CDR2 is YDEGEE. The CDR3: CASSKTGTGIRTDTQYF. The CDR3 DNA reads TGTGCCAGCAGTAAAACCGGGACAGGGATAAGGACAGATACGCAGTATTTT.

The chain combines TRBV6-6 with TRBJ2-7; 11 nucleotides agree with TRBD2. In germline, CDR1 is MNHNY, CDR2 SVGAGI (reference sequence). This CDR3 has 14 residues. The V gene end was trimmed by 6 bases and the J gene end by 3 bases; junction bases not matched to a gene: 4. The DNA of the CDR3 is TGTGCCAGCAGGGGACTAGCGGACGGCTACGAGCAGTACTTC. Protein: CASRGLADGYEQYF.

The chain has TRBV10-3 and TRBJ1-1, with D hard to call. The V end lost 4 bases, the J end lost 1 base, and 4 bases lay between the germline ends. CDR1 and CDR2 (germline): ENHRY, SYGVKD. This CDR3 is 12 amino acids long. The CDR3 here is CAISVGNTEAFF. CDR3 DNA: TGTGCCATCAGTGTGGGGAACACTGAAGCTTTCTTT.

The rearrangement uses TRBV11-2 and TRBJ1-1; D may be TRBD1 (5 bases). The V gene lost 5 bases and the J gene lost 2 bases, with 24 bases spanning the gap. Germline CDR1 SGHAT, CDR2 FQNNGV. The CDR3 length is 18 residues. The CDR3 region has the DNA TGTGCCAGCAGCACCAATAGTTGGGGGGAGGTGGTAAACACTGAAGCTTTCTTT. It yields the protein CASSTNSWGEVVNTEAFF.

The chain links TRBV5-1 to TRBJ2-5, with TRBD2 matching 10 bases. This CDR3 spans 15 amino acids. The germline V gene has CDR1 SGHRS and CDR2 YFSETQ. V lost 0 bases to trimming and J lost 5 bases; unmatched junction nucleotides: 4. In DNA form, the CDR3 reads TGCGCCAGCAGCTTGGCCGTTAGCGGGAGGGAGACCCAGTACTTC. Translated, it gives CASSLAVSGRETQYF. The full variable domain, in which reference TRBV5-1 and TRBJ2-5 provide the parts outside the CDR3, is KAGVTQTPRYLIKTRGQQVTLSCSPISGHRSVSWYQQTPGQGLQFLFEYFSETQRNKGNFPGRFSGRQFSNSRSEMNVSTLELGDSALYLCASSLAVSGRETQYFGPGTRLLVL.

A word on this clone: Distinct nucleotide sequences in the sample also encode this CDR3. This chain connects TRBV7-2 to TRBJ2-2; D is ambiguous. The V and J ends lost 5 bases and 5 bases respectively, with 9 bases between them. The CDR3 spans 13 residues. Germline CDR1 SGHTA, CDR2 FQGNSA. CDR3 DNA: TGTGCCAGCAGCCTACAGCTTACCGGGGAGCTGTTTTTT. Its protein product is CASSLQLTGELFF.

The genes are TRBV6-1 and TRBJ1-2; 8 bases are a match to TRBD1. Trimming took 6 bases from V and 4 from J; bases not matched to a gene: 7. The CDR3 has 14 residues. Germline V gene data show CDR1 as MNHNS and CDR2 as SASEGT. The chain's CDR3 is CASRKGTGIYGYTF. CDR3 coding DNA: TGTGCCAGCAGGAAGGGGACAGGCATCTATGGCTACACCTTC.

This rearrangement joins TRBV29-1 to TRBJ1-2; tentative D call: TRBD1 (5 bases). Germline lookup yields CDR1 SQVTM and CDR2 ANQGSEA. V shed 0 bases and J shed 8 bases, with 10 bases lying between them. CDR3 length equals 12 residues. The CDR3 here is CSVEDPGLGYTF. CDR3 DNA: TGCAGCGTTGAAGATCCAGGGCTGGGCTACACCTTC.

This sequence joins TRBV4-1 and TRBJ2-3; 9 bases line up with TRBD2. CDR1 and CDR2 from the germline V gene are MGHRA and YSYEKL. The CDR3 length is 18 residues. The V and J ends lost 4 bases and 2 bases, in that order; junction bases with no gene match: 13. DNA of the CDR3: TGCGCCAGCAGCCGCACAACTCCGACTAGCGGATACACAGATACGCAGTATTTT. Protein sequence: CASSRTTPTSGYTDTQYF.